The T cell receptor beta chain under discussion was sequenced for a study of blood T cell repertoires in COVID-19. Study context: T cells, B-cell-depleted T cells, or PBMCs supplied cDNA or gDNA.

As originally analysed: It was from reference gene primer amplification that nucleated cell counts were estimated. The data were produced by immunoSEQ multiplex PCR, yet TCRdb's version contains in-frame clones alone and is incomplete. V and J calls and clone size come straight from that table; D and trimming were deduced from the DNA. Of tens of thousands of clones in the sample, roughly 91% were seen once. Germline V gene sequence: CDR1 SGHTA, CDR2 FQGNSA. CDR3 length equals 14 residues. With 3 bases clipped from V and 8 bases from J, the junction kept 9 bases outside the gene matches. The count of this clone is one.

The V and J genes are TRBV7-2 and TRBJ1-2, with 7 bases matching TRBD1. The sequencing input was peripheral blood. The origin of this receptor is a woman aged 45 to 65 in a cohort sampled during active COVID-19. The CDR3 here is CASSFQQGRGGYTF. CDR3 coding DNA: TGTGCCAGCAGCTTTCAACAGGGCAGGGGGGGCTACACCTTC.